One sample yielded the 31 T cell receptor beta chains listed below, sequenced in a study of control samples from healthy donors and cancer patients. The assay was immunoSEQ multiplex PCR, and TCRdb's table has in-frame clones only and misses some. The sample lists over 150,000 clones; about nine tenths were seen once. The sequenced sample consisted of blood. Receptor source: a woman between 40 and 55 years old in good health.

V gene TRBV2 combines with J gene TRBJ2-1; D call uncertain. This CDR3 has 13 residues. V was clipped by 6 bases and J by 7 bases, with 13 bases between them. Germline CDR1 SNHLY, CDR2 FYNNEI. The CDR3 coding sequence is TGTGCCAGCAGAGTAGAGGCCTGGAATGAGCAGTTCTTC. Translated: CASRVEAWNEQFF. Drawing the rest from reference TRBV2 and TRBJ2-1, the complete variable domain is EPEVTQTPSHQVTQMGQEVILRCVPISNHLYFYWYRQILGQKVEFLVSFYNNEISEKSEIFDDQFSVERPDGSNFTLKIRSTKLEDSAMYFCASRVEAWNEQFFGPGTRLTVL.

The gene calls are TRBV4-1 and TRBJ1-2; D remains ambiguous. The CDR3 spans 14 residues. Germline loops: CDR1 MGHRA, CDR2 YSYEKL. Trimming shortened V by 4 bases and J by 8 bases, and 17 bases separated the two germline ends. CDR3: CASSPPGSKEGYTF. The CDR3, as DNA: TGCGCCAGCAGCCCGCCGGGGTCAAAAGAGGGCTACACCTTC.

This clone occurred many times. This chain connects TRBV6-5 to TRBJ1-2; tentative D call: TRBD1 (5 bases). CDR1 and CDR2 from the germline V gene are MNHEY and SVGAGI. This CDR3 has 12 residues. V gave up 4 bases and J gave up 4 bases, with 7 bases separating them. CDR3 bases: TGTGCCAGCAGTTTGGGGGGCTATGGCTACACCTTC. It encodes CASSLGGYGYTF.

The chain joins TRBV6-1 to TRBJ1-2; D possibly corresponds to TRBD1 (6 bases). V shed 5 bases and J shed 4 bases, with 14 bases lying between them. Per germline, CDR1 MNHNS and CDR2 SASEGT. This CDR3 has 14 residues. This CDR3 is CASSFKTGGYGYTF. CDR3 sequence (DNA): TGTGCCAGCAGTTTTAAGACAGGTGGCTATGGCTACACCTTC.

The V gene is TRBV24-1, the J gene TRBJ1-2; 7 nucleotides line up with TRBD1. This CDR3 is built from 14 residues. CDR1 and CDR2 from the germline V gene are KGHDR and SFDVKD. Germline trimming cut 3 bases from V and 2 bases from J; bases unmatched to any gene: 2. CDR3 DNA sequence: TGTGCCACCAGTGATAGGGGGCAGAACTATGGCTACACCTTC. Translating it yields CATSDRGQNYGYTF.

J is TRBJ2-1 and V is TRBV27; possibly TRBD2 for D (6 bases). Trimming removed 6 bases from V and 7 bases from J, with 13 bases in between. The CDR3 runs to 13 residues. The germline V gene has CDR1 MNHEY and CDR2 SMNVEV (reference sequence). CDR3 sequence (DNA): TGTGCCAGCAGCGTTGGGGGGTTAAATGAGCAGTTCTTC. This encodes CASSVGGLNEQFF.

The chain is built from TRBV19 and TRBJ1-1, with D possibly matching TRBD1 (5 bases). The CDR3 has 14 amino acids. Germline V gene lookup returns CDR1 LNHDA and CDR2 SQIVND (reference sequence). The ends were cut back, 3 bases at V and 7 bases at J, with 15 bases in the middle. The CDR3 sequence is CASSILGGGGEAFF. The CDR3 DNA reads as TGTGCCAGTAGTATTCTGGGGGGTGGAGGTGAAGCTTTCTTT.

CDR3 sequence reads: CASSQTGTGGAPRTGELFF. CDR3 nucleotide sequence: TGTGCCAGCAGCCAAACCGGGACAGGGGGCGCCCCGAGGACCGGGGAGCTGTTTTTT. V gene TRBV3-1 (or the pseudogene TRBV3-2) combines with J gene TRBJ2-2; 12 positions match TRBD1. The CDR3 runs to 19 residues. Looked up from germline, CDR1 is LGHDT and CDR2 is YNNKEL (reference sequence). Trimming removed 2 bases from V and 5 bases from J; junction bases left unmatched: 12.

The chain is built from TRBV27 and TRBJ2-7, with D uncertain. The CDR3 spans 13 residues. The V and J ends lost 4 bases and 2 bases respectively, with 9 bases between them. Germline V gives CDR1 MNHEY, CDR2 SMNVEV (reference sequence). CDR3 amino acids: CASSSKSPYEQYF. In nucleotides, the CDR3 is TGTGCCAGCAGTTCGAAAAGCCCCTACGAGCAGTACTTC.

The V gene is TRBV19, the J gene TRBJ2-1; perhaps TRBD1 as D (5 bases). V lost 4 bases and J lost 15, with 16 bases in between. Germline CDR1 LNHDA, CDR2 SQIVND (reference sequence). CDR3 length: 12 residues. This CDR3 reads CASSTELRGLFF. The CDR3 region has the DNA TGTGCCAGTAGTACGGAGTTAAGGGGTCTGTTCTTC.

The genes are TRBV7-9 and TRBJ1-3; TRBD1 might be the D (6 bases). V was trimmed by 6 bases and J by 2 bases, leaving 8 bases between them. Germline V gene data show CDR1 as SEHNR and CDR2 as FQNEAQ (reference sequence). This CDR3 spans 13 amino acids. CDR3 bases: TGTGCCAGCAGTCCAGGGGCTGGAAACACCATATATTTT. The encoded protein is CASSPGAGNTIYF.

The chain uses TRBV12-3 or TRBV12-4 and TRBJ1-1; maybe TRBD1 (6 bases). The CDR3 contains 11 residues. Trimming removed 8 bases from V and 10 bases from J, with 14 bases in between. CDR3 sequence (DNA): TGTGCCAGCCGAGACAGGCGGGTAGCTTTCTTT. Translation: CASRDRRVAFF.

The chain uses TRBV18 and TRBJ1-2; D not certain. V lost 2 bases and J 8 bases, leaving 18 bases between the germline ends. Looked up from germline, CDR1 is KGHSH and CDR2 is LQKENI. The length of the CDR3 is 15 residues. In DNA, the CDR3 is TGTGCCAGCTCACCATCTGTGATGAAGGCGGGAGGCTACACCTTC. As protein: CASSPSVMKAGGYTF.

This clone was recorded once. The chain joins TRBV5-6 to TRBJ1-3; D uncertain. Germline values: CDR1 SGHDT, CDR2 YYEEEE. V shed 0 bases and J shed 1 base, with 5 bases lying between them. This CDR3 contains 14 residues. CDR3 DNA: TGTGCCAGCAGCTTGGGAGTATCTGGAAACACCATATATTTT. Translation gives CASSLGVSGNTIYF. Filled out from reference TRBV5-6 and TRBJ1-3, the complete variable domain reads DAGVTQSPTHLIKTRGQQVTLRCSPKSGHDTVSWYQQALGQGPQFIFQYYEEEERQRGNFPDRFSGHQFPNYSSELNVNALLLGDSALYLCASSLGVSGNTIYFGEGSWLTVV.

The chain couples TRBV4-2 to TRBJ2-7; 9 bases fit TRBD1. Germline V gene lookup returns CDR1 LGHNA and CDR2 YNFKEQ. V lost 4 bases, J lost 3 bases, and 4 bases stayed unmatched. The CDR3 consists of 14 residues. The CDR3 coding sequence is TGTGCCAGCAGCCTGCGACAGGGGGTCTACGAGCAGTACTTC. Protein sequence: CASSLRQGVYEQYF.

V usage is TRBV3-1 (or the pseudogene TRBV3-2) and J usage is TRBJ2-2, with D possibly called TRBD1 or TRBD2 (6 bases each). Trimming stripped 4 bases from V and 0 bases from J, with 18 bases between. The CDR3 sequence is 18 residues long. Germline assignment: CDR1 LGHDT and CDR2 YNNKEL (reference sequence). CDR3 DNA sequence: TGTGCCAGCAGCCCGTCCCGGGACACGGGAGCGAACACCGGGGAGCTGTTTTTT. Its protein is CASSPSRDTGANTGELFF.

The rearrangement joins TRBV19 to TRBJ1-5, with D possibly TRBD1 on 5 matching bases. The V end was cut by 4 bases, the J end by 6 bases, with 16 bases between. Per the germline V gene, CDR1 is LNHDA and CDR2 is SQIVND (reference sequence). The CDR3 covers 15 residues. The CDR3 nucleotides are TGTGCCAGTAGTACGGGACTTCAGGGCAGTCAGCCCCAGCATTTT. Amino acid sequence: CASSTGLQGSQPQHF.

V and J are TRBV2 and TRBJ1-2; D perhaps matches TRBD1 (5 bases). The CDR3 is made up of 13 amino acids. Germline V gene sequence: CDR1 SNHLY, CDR2 FYNNEI. Between the trimmed V and J ends, which lost 8 bases and 1 base, there was a span of 11 bases. CDR3 DNA: TGTGCCAGCGGGGCTGGGTATAACTATGGCTACACCTTC. It yields the protein CASGAGYNYGYTF.

This clone was recorded only once. J is TRBJ2-3 and V is TRBV5-1; D possibly corresponds to TRBD2 (7 bases). The CDR3 consists of 14 residues. The V end lost 4 bases, the J end lost 4 bases, and 13 bases lay between the germline ends. The germline V gene encodes CDR1 SGHRS and CDR2 YFSETQ. The CDR3 loop is CASSVGGPSDTQYF. CDR3 coding DNA: TGCGCCAGCAGCGTGGGGGGGCCCTCAGATACGCAGTATTTT.

The chain has TRBV3-1 (or the pseudogene TRBV3-2) and TRBJ1-1, with D perhaps matching TRBD1 (6 bases). The V end was cut by 2 bases, the J end by 4 bases, with 11 bases between. This CDR3 is 14 amino acids long. The germline V gene has CDR1 LGHDT and CDR2 YNNKEL (reference sequence). The CDR3 coding sequence is TGTGCCAGCAGCCAAATGGGGGCGGGCACTGAAGCTTTCTTT. The encoded protein is CASSQMGAGTEAFF.

The chain couples TRBV2 to TRBJ2-6, with 9 bases matching TRBD1. CDR1 and CDR2 from the germline V gene are SNHLY and FYNNEI. The CDR3 is 15 residues long. Trimming removed 6 bases from V and 4 bases from J; junction bases left unmatched: 4. The CDR3 coding sequence is TGTGCCAGCAGGACAGGGGGGACCGGGGCCAACGTCCTGACTTTC. Its translation: CASRTGGTGANVLTF.

The chain carries TRBV10-3 and TRBJ1-2; D is unclear. Germline V lookup: CDR1 ENHRY, CDR2 SYGVKD. Trimming took off 0 bases at V and 9 bases at J, with 14 bases between the two ends. CDR3 length: 14 amino acids. Written as DNA, the CDR3 is TGTGCCATCAGTGAGTCGGACGATCTTAGACGCTACACCTTC. This translates into CAISESDDLRRYTF.

For this clone: Other DNA sequences within the sample encode an identical CDR3. V gene TRBV6-5 combines with J gene TRBJ1-5; D not resolved. CDR1 is MNHEY, CDR2 SVGAGI, per germline. Deletions cut 6 bases from V and 7 bases from J, with 13 bases between. CDR3 length equals 13 residues. This CDR3 reads CASSYGLGQPQHF. The CDR3 nucleotides are TGTGCCAGCAGCTATGGCCTTGGACAGCCCCAGCATTTT.

The CDR3 DNA reads as TGTGCCAGCAGTTATACGGGGGGGACGTCAGATACGCAGTATTTT. Residues: CASSYTGGTSDTQYF. The V and J genes are TRBV6-5 and TRBJ2-3; the match to TRBD2 covers 8 bases. The CDR3 is 15 residues long. CDR1 is MNHEY and CDR2 is SVGAGI in the germline V gene. V trimming: 3 bases; J trimming: 4 bases; junction bases outside the gene matches: 6.

This clone was detected only once. V is TRBV2 and J is TRBJ2-7, with D tentatively TRBD1 (6 bases). Per the germline V gene, CDR1 is SNHLY and CDR2 is FYNNEI. The V and J ends lost 4 bases and 6 bases respectively, with 13 bases between them. The CDR3 runs to 13 residues. The CDR3 DNA sequence: TGTGCCAGCAGTGTACCTACAGGGAGCGAGCAGTACTTC. Translated, it gives CASSVPTGSEQYF. The full variable domain, its missing parts supplied by reference TRBV2 and TRBJ2-7, is EPEVTQTPSHQVTQMGQEVILRCVPISNHLYFYWYRQILGQKVEFLVSFYNNEISEKSEIFDDQFSVERPDGSNFTLKIRSTKLEDSAMYFCASSVPTGSEQYFGPGTRLTVT.

The chain links TRBV7-2 to TRBJ1-1, with D perhaps matching TRBD1 (5 bases). Germline CDR1 reads SGHTA; CDR2 reads FQGNSA. V was clipped by 1 base and J by 11 bases, with 14 bases between them. The CDR3 has 13 residues. The DNA for the CDR3 is TGTGCCAGCAGCTTAGGCCAGGGAAGCGGGGCTTTCTTT. Residues: CASSLGQGSGAFF.

CDR3 sequence: CASSLGQYTEAFF. Written as DNA, the CDR3 is TGTGCCAGCAGCTTGGGACAGTACACTGAAGCTTTCTTT. The chain carries TRBV5-6 and TRBJ1-1; D perhaps matches TRBD1 (5 bases). CDR1 is SGHDT and CDR2 is YYEEEE in the germline V gene. This CDR3 is 13 amino acids long. The V end was cut by 0 bases, the J end by 3 bases, with 6 bases between.

This rearrangement joins TRBV9 to TRBJ1-2; TRBD1 matches 7 bases. The junction had 19 bases not matched to a gene; V was cut back by 3 bases and J by 8 bases. The CDR3 totals 17 residues. Germline CDR1 is SGDLS and CDR2 is YYNGEE. Written as DNA, the CDR3 is TGTGCCAGCAGCGGACAGGGTACGGAAAGTCTTTCGGGAGGCTACACCTTC. Its protein is CASSGQGTESLSGGYTF.

The chain recombines TRBV2 with TRBJ1-5; no clear D gene. Germline V gene data show CDR1 as SNHLY and CDR2 as FYNNEI. CDR3 length equals 13 residues. Trimming took off 5 bases at V and 11 bases at J, with 16 bases between the two ends. The CDR3 is CASSMRVSVAQHF. The CDR3 DNA reads TGTGCCAGCAGTATGAGGGTCTCAGTCGCCCAGCATTTT.

V gene TRBV10-3 combines with J gene TRBJ1-2, with D possibly matching TRBD1 (6 bases). This CDR3 has 13 amino acids. Germline CDR1 and CDR2: ENHRY and SYGVKD. The V end lost 3 bases, the J end lost 2 bases, and 7 bases lay between the germline ends. As DNA, the CDR3 is TGTGCCATCAGTGATCAGGGGAACTATGGCTACACCTTC. The encoded protein is CAISDQGNYGYTF.

The genes are TRBV5-1 and TRBJ2-1; 8 bases align to TRBD1. From germline, CDR1 is SGHRS and CDR2 YFSETQ. The CDR3 spans 16 residues. Losses at the gene ends were 4 bases for V and 8 bases for J; bases not matched to a gene: 14. The CDR3 DNA is TGCGCCAGCAGCCACGGGGTCAGGGGGCGCTCGGATGAGCAGTTCTTC. Translating it yields CASSHGVRGRSDEQFF.